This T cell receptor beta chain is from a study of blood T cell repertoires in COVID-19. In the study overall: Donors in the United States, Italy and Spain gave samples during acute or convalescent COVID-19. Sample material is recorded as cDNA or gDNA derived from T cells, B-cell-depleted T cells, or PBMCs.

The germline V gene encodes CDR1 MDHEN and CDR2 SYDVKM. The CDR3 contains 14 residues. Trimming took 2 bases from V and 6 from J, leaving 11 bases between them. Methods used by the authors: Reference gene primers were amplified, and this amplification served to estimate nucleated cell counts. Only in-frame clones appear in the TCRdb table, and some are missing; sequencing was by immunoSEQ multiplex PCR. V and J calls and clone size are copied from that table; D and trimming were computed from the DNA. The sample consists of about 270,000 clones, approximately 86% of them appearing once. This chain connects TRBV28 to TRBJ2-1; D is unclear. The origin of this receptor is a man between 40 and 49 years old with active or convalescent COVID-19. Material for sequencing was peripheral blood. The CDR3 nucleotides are TGTGCCAGCAGTTTACTCAGGCCAGGCAATGAGCAGTTCTTC. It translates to CASSLLRPGNEQFF.